Below, 10 T cell receptor beta chains from the same sample are listed, as sequenced in a study of PD-1 blockade in classical Hodgkin lymphoma. Time point meaning: cycle 4 day 1 (C4D1), after about 6 weeks of nivolumab. Every patient was affected by relapse after autologous stem cell transplantation, while exposure to brentuximab vedotin was not uniform. Magnetic negative selection was used to purify CD4+ T cells from thawed PBMCs. Profiling relied on immunoSEQ multiplex PCR, and the TCRdb table lists in-frame clones only, not all of them. The sample includes about 15,000 clones, 78% seen only once; the top ten take 1.5% to 2%. This material consisted of CD4+ T cells from blood, taken before the fourth cycle of nivolumab. The receptors shown here come from a human donor with classical Hodgkin lymphoma.

The V call is TRBV10-3, the J call TRBJ2-5; D may be TRBD1 (5 bases). Per the germline V gene, CDR1 is ENHRY and CDR2 is SYGVKD. The CDR3 covers 11 residues. The V and J ends lost 9 bases and 4 bases respectively, with 9 bases between them. The CDR3 spells CAIGQGETQYF. The CDR3 nucleotides are TGTGCCATAGGACAAGGAGAGACCCAGTACTTC.

The chain couples TRBV6-5 to TRBJ2-1; 15 bases align to TRBD2. Losses at the gene ends were 4 bases for V and 9 bases for J; bases not matched to a gene: 4. The germline gives CDR1 MNHEY, CDR2 SVGAGI. The CDR3 contains 15 residues. CDR3 protein: CASSFGLAGGSEQFF. The CDR3 DNA is TGTGCCAGCAGTTTCGGACTAGCGGGAGGGTCTGAGCAGTTCTTC.

V and J are TRBV5-5 and TRBJ2-7; no clear D. The CDR3 is 15 amino acids. Trimming cost V 0 bases and J 7 bases, with 17 bases left between them. The germline CDR1 and CDR2 sequences are SGHKS and YYEKEE (reference sequence). The chain's CDR3 is CASSLGPLEPSEQYF. The CDR3 DNA sequence: TGTGCCAGCAGCTTGGGACCCTTGGAGCCTTCGGAGCAGTACTTC.

The chain uses TRBV7-2 and TRBJ2-7; 10 bases are shared with TRBD2. There are 15 residues in the CDR3. With 5 bases clipped from V and 2 bases from J, the junction kept 6 bases outside the gene matches. Germline loops: CDR1 SGHTA, CDR2 FQGNSA. The CDR3 here is CASSARLAGTYEQYF. DNA for the CDR3: TGTGCCAGCAGCGCTCGACTAGCGGGTACCTACGAGCAGTACTTC.

V is TRBV18 and J is TRBJ2-7, with 9 bases aligning to TRBD1. Germline assignment: CDR1 KGHSH and CDR2 LQKENI. V was pared by 3 bases and J by 1 base, with 10 bases of the junction left unmatched. CDR3 length: 17 residues. CDR3 protein: CASSPLSGTGWSYEQYF. The DNA for the CDR3 is TGTGCCAGCTCACCCTTATCCGGGACAGGGTGGTCCTACGAGCAGTACTTC. Full variable domain (remainder filled in from reference TRBV18 and TRBJ2-7): NAGVMQNPRHLVRRRGQEARLRCSPMKGHSHVYWYRQLPEEGLKFMVYLQKENIIDESGMPKERFSAEFPKEGPSILRIQQVVRGDSAAYFCASSPLSGTGWSYEQYFGPGTRLTVT.

CDR3 sequence (DNA): TGTGCCAGCAGTGCCAAAGACAGGGCGACGGATACGCAGTATTTT. Its translation is CASSAKDRATDTQYF. The gene calls are TRBV27 and TRBJ2-3, with 7 bases lining up with TRBD1. The V and J ends lost 5 bases and 6 bases, in that order; junction bases with no gene match: 11. The CDR3 is 15 amino acids. Germline V gene data show CDR1 as MNHEY and CDR2 as SMNVEV (reference sequence).

The chain uses TRBV10-3 and TRBJ2-5; D is perhaps TRBD2 (6 bases). Germline-derived CDR1 and CDR2 are ENHRY and SYGVKD. V shed 5 bases and J shed 1 base, with 11 bases lying between them. There are 14 residues in the CDR3. The CDR3 DNA is TGTGCCATCAGTCAAAGCGGGCCCCAAGAGACCCAGTACTTC. Translation gives CAISQSGPQETQYF.

The chain joins TRBV2 to TRBJ2-7; D gene uncertain. The CDR3 runs to 12 residues. Deletions cut 2 bases from V and 2 bases from J, with 4 bases between. Germline-derived CDR1 and CDR2 are SNHLY and FYNNEI. The CDR3 nucleotides read TGTGCCAGCAGTGAACAGGCCTACGAGCAGTACTTC. Amino acids: CASSEQAYEQYF.

The chain recombines TRBV2 with TRBJ1-2, with a possible D match to TRBD1 (5 bases). With 7 bases removed from V and 6 bases from J, the gap between germline ends came to 12 bases. This CDR3 has 12 residues. CDR1 and CDR2 from the germline V gene are SNHLY and FYNNEI. The DNA of the CDR3 is TGTGCCAGCAACAACAGGTTGAATGGCTACACCTTC. It translates to CASNNRLNGYTF.

This chain's CDR3 is CASSRSSGISYEQYF. CDR3 DNA: TGTGCCAGTTCGAGGAGTAGCGGAATTTCCTACGAGCAGTACTTC. This rearrangement joins TRBV28 to TRBJ2-7; D perhaps matches TRBD2 (6 bases). This CDR3 comprises 15 residues. Germline lookup yields CDR1 MDHEN and CDR2 SYDVKM. V gave up 9 bases and J gave up 1 base, with 19 bases separating them.